Described below is a single T cell receptor beta chain sequence and its context. The record originates from a study of blood T cell repertoires in COVID-19. Study summary: PBMCs, B-cell-depleted T cells, or T cells provided the cDNA or gDNA that made up the material.

CDR3 length: 14 residues. CDR1 MDHEN and CDR2 SYDVKM come from the germline V gene. V shed 6 bases and J shed 5 bases, with 16 bases lying between them. Libraries were prepared by immunoSEQ multiplex PCR; TCRdb keeps only in-frame clonotypes and omits some of them. In the table there are roughly 290,000 clones, roughly nine tenths of which are singletons. The sample comprised PBMCs or T cells enriched from blood (not recorded which). The V gene is TRBV28, the J gene TRBJ1-1, with D perhaps matching TRBD1 (6 bases). This receptor was identified in a woman aged 40 to 55 who had recovered from COVID-19. Here the CDR3 reads CASRPRGGLTEAFF. Here the CDR3 DNA reads TGTGCCAGCAGGCCGAGGGGGGGCCTTACTGAAGCTTTCTTT.